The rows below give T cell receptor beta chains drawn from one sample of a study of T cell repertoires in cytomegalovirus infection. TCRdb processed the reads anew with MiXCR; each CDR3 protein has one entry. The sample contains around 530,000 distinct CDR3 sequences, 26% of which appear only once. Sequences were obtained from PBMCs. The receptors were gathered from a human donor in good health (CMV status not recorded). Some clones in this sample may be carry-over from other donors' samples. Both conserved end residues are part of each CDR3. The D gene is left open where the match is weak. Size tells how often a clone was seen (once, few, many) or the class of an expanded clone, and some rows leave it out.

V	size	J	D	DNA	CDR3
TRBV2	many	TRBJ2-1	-	TGTGCCAGCAGTGAAAACCCTACTAGCTCCTACAATGAGCAGTTCTTC	CASSENPTSSYNEQFF
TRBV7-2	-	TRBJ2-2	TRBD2	TGTGCCAGCAGCTTAAAGACTAGCGGGGGAATCGCGAACACCGGGGAGCTGTTTTTT	CASSLKTSGGIANTGELFF
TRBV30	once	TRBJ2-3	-	TGTGCCTGGAGACTTTCCGGGACCCTCACAGATACGCAGTATTTT	CAWRLSGTLTDTQYF
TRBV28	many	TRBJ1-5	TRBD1	TGTGCCAGCAGGTGGGACAGGGGTAATCAGCCCCAGCATTTT	CASRWDRGNQPQHF
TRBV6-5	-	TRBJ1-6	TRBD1	TGTGCCAGCAGAGACGACAGGGGAAATTCACCCCTCCACTTT	CASRDDRGNSPLHF
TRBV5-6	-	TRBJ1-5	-	TGTGCCAGCAGCTTGGATTGGGGGCTTGGCGGCCAGCCCCAGCATTTT	CASSLDWGLGGQPQHF
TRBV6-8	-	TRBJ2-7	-	TGTGCCAGCAGGGATCTCGGCGAGGGCCACTACGAGCAGTACTTC	CASRDLGEGHYEQYF
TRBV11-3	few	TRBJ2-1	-	TGTGCCAGCAGTGGGGGTCCATCCTACAATGAGCAGTTCTTC	CASSGGPSYNEQFF
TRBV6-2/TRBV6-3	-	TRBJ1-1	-	TGTGCCAGCAGAACCTGGGGCGAGGAGTCTGTAGCTTTCTTT	CASRTWGEESVAFF
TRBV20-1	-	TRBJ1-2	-	TGCAGTGCTAGAGATTTAAAGGCCTTGGGGTATGGCTACACCTTC	CSARDLKALGYGYTF
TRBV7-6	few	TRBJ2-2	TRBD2	TGTGCCAGCAGCTCCCCCGGGACTAGCGGGAGCGGGGAGCTGTTTTTT	CASSSPGTSGSGELFF
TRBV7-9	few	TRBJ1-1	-	TGTGCCAGCAGCCAATGGGCAGGCGCTGAAGCTTTCTTT	CASSQWAGAEAFF
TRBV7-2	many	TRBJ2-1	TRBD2	TGTGCCAGCAGCTTAAAGGGAGGGCTAACGGATGAGCAGTTCTTC	CASSLKGGLTDEQFF
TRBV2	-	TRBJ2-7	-	TGTGCCAGCAGGTTCGAGCGGAGCTCCTACGAGCAGTACTTC	CASRFERSSYEQYF
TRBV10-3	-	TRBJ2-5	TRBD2	TGTGCCATCAGGGCCCCAAGCGCAGCGGGGGAGACCCAGTACTTC	CAIRAPSAAGETQYF
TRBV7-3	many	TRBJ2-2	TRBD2	TGTGCCAGCAGCCCCGTTTTGGGGAGGGCCGGGGAGCTGTTTTTT	CASSPVLGRAGELFF
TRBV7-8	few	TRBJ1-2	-	TGTGCCAGCAGCCCCTATGTAGGGGTCACTAACTATGGCTACACCTTC	CASSPYVGVTNYGYTF
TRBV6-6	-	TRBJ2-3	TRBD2	TGTGCCAGCACCCGGACTAGCGGGGGGACGCAGTATTTT	CASTRTSGGTQYF
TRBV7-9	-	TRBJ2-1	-	TGTGCCAGCAGCTTAGAGGACCTTTCCTACAATGAGCAGTTCTTC	CASSLEDLSYNEQFF
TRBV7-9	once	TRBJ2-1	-	TGTGCCAGCAGCCGCAGTCAGGAGCAGTTCTTC	CASSRSQEQFF
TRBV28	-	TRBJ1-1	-	TGTGCCAGCACTCGCCTGAGGAGCCCCTTGAACACTGAAGCTTTCTTT	CASTRLRSPLNTEAFF
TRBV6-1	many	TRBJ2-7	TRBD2	TGTGCCAGCAGTGAATTACCTCCGGGACTAGCAGACTACGAGCAGTACTTC	CASSELPPGLADYEQYF
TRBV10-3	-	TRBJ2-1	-	TGTGCCATCAGTCCAACTCCCGGGGATGAGCAGTTCTTC	CAISPTPGDEQFF
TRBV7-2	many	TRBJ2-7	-	TGTGCCAGCAGCTTAAAATTTTCCGGACAGACCTACGAGCAGTACTTC	CASSLKFSGQTYEQYF
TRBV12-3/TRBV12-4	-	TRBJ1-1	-	TGTGCCAGCAGTTTAGCGCGGGGGGGGCTCACCCTAAACACTGAAGCTTTCTTT	CASSLARGGLTLNTEAFF
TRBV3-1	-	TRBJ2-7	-	TGTGCCAGCAGCCAAAGAGGACACCTCTACGAGCAGTACTTC	CASSQRGHLYEQYF
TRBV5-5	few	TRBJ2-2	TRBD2	TGTGCCAGCAGCTTGTGGGGCGGGAGTACCGGGGAGCTGTTTTTT	CASSLWGGSTGELFF
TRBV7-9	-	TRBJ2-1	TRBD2	TGTGCCAGCAGCTTTAGCGGGAGCGGGGATGAGCAGTTCTTC	CASSFSGSGDEQFF
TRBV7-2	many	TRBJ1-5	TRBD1	TGTGCCAGCAGCTTAAACACAGGGGTGATTCCCAATCAGCCCCAGCATTTT	CASSLNTGVIPNQPQHF
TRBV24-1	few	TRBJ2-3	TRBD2	TGTGCCACCAGTGCAAGGACTAGCGGAGGCACAGATACGCAGTATTTT	CATSARTSGGTDTQYF
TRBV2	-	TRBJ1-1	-	TGTGCCAGCAGTGAACTCGAGGAAACTGAAGCTTTCTTT	CASSELEETEAFF
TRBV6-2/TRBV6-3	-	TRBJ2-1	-	TGTGCCAGCAGTTTCCGACAGCTATACAATGAGCAGTTCTTC	CASSFRQLYNEQFF
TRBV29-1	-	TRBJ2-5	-	TGCAGCGTTGAACAGGGCCAAGAGACCCAGTACTTC	CSVEQGQETQYF
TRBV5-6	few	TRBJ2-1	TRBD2	TGTGCCAGCAGCTATGATAGCGGGAGAATCACCTACAATGAGCAGTTCTTC	CASSYDSGRITYNEQFF
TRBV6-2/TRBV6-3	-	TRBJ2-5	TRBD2	TGTGCCAGCAGTTACCCCAAGAAGGGACTAGCTAAGAGGGAGACCCAGTACTTC	CASSYPKKGLAKRETQYF
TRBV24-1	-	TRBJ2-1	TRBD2	TGTGCCACATCAGCGGGACCAAACAATGAGCAGTTCTTC	CATSAGPNNEQFF
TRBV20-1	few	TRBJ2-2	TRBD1	TGCAGTGCTTTGGACAGGGAAGGGACCGGGGAGCTGTTTTTT	CSALDREGTGELFF
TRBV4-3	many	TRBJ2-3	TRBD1	TGCGCCAGCAGCCAAGATTCCCTGGGACAGCCCACAGATACGCAGTATTTT	CASSQDSLGQPTDTQYF
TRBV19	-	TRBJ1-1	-	TGTGCCAGTAGTATGCCCGACAGGATTTCTGAAGCTTTCTTT	CASSMPDRISEAFF
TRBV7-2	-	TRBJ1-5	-	TGTGCCAGCAGCAGAAATGCAGGGAGCAATCAGCCCCAGCATTTT	CASSRNAGSNQPQHF
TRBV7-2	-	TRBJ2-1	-	TGTGCCAGCAGCCTCGGGACACCAAACAATGAGCAGTTCTTC	CASSLGTPNNEQFF
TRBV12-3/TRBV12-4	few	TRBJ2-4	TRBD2	TGTGCCAGCAGTCGGGGGGGTACCAAAAACATTCAGTACTTC	CASSRGGTKNIQYF
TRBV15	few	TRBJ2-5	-	TGTGCCACCAGCAGAGGTCCAGCGGGCCAAGAGACCCAGTACTTC	CATSRGPAGQETQYF
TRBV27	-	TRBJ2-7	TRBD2	TGTGCCAGCAGTGGTGCCGGAGCGGGAGAGACCGAGCAGTACTTC	CASSGAGAGETEQYF
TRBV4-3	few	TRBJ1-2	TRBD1	TGCGCCAGCAGCCAAACAAAGAGACAGGGAGGTTACACCTTC	CASSQTKRQGGYTF
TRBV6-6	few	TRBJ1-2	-	TGTGCCAGCAATGGGGGGCGTAACTATGGCTACACCTTC	CASNGGRNYGYTF
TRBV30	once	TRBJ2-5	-	TGTGCCTGGAGTGCGAAGACCCAGTACTTC	CAWSAKTQYF
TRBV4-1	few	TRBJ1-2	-	TGCGCCAGCAGCCAAGCGGCAGGAAACTATGGCTACACCTTC	CASSQAAGNYGYTF
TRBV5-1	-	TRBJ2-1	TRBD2	TGCGCCAGCAGCTTGAGACGGGAGGATAATGAGTTCTTC	CASSLRREDNEFF
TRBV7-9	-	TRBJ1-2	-	TGTGCCAGCCGAGTGTCCTCCTATGGCTACACCTTC	CASRVSSYGYTF
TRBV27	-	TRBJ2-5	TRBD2	TGTGCCAGCAGTTGGGTGGGAGGGCCGGGGGAGACCCAGTACTTC	CASSWVGGPGETQYF
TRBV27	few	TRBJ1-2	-	TGTGCCAGCAGTTTATCGGTTGGGGGTAACTATGGCTACACCTTC	CASSLSVGGNYGYTF
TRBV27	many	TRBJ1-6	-	TGTGCCAGCCGGGGATATAATTCACCCCTCCACTTT	CASRGYNSPLHF
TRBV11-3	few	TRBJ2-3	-	TGTGCCAGCAGCTTAAGACGGCGGGACGACTTAGATACGCAGTATTTT	CASSLRRRDDLDTQYF